The TCR beta chain under discussion was sequenced for a study of T cells expressing NK-cell markers. Overall study: One of eight sequenced donors was HCMV-seronegative; the other seven were seropositive.

TCRdb reprocessed the 5' RACE reads; each CDR3 protein has one entry and no DNA is given. The sample holds about 460,000 distinct CDR3 sequences. The CDR3 extends over 14 amino acids. Germline V CDR1 and CDR2: DFQATT, SNEGSKA (reference sequence). The V call is TRBV20-1, the J call TRBJ2-7; the D call from TCRdb, TRBD1, cannot be confirmed without DNA. This clonotype was obtained from a woman in her forties or fifties in good health. Input material: blood T cells: a sorted CD56 or NKG2C T cell subset, CD4+ or CD8+ T cells, or bulk PBMC T cells (not recorded which). The CDR3 loop reads CSARGTAITYEQYF.